Given below is one TCR beta chain in context. The sample originates from a study of blood T cell repertoires in COVID-19. Whole-study context: From T cells, B-cell-depleted T cells, or PBMCs came the material, which was cDNA or gDNA.

Original handling: Using reference gene primer amplification, nucleated cell counts were estimated. The table came from immunoSEQ multiplex PCR; TCRdb's copy has only in-frame clones and leaves some out. Clone size and the V and J calls come from that table; the DNA yielded D and trimming. The sample carries roughly 240,000 clones, around 88% recorded once. Trimming shortened V by 1 base and J by 5 bases, and 12 bases separated the two germline ends. CDR1 and CDR2 from the germline V gene are SGHRS and YFSETQ. The CDR3 is 15 residues long. Study members were between about 18 and 95 years old and lived in 20 to 30 US regions. Cohort assignment relied on participant-reported clinical history.

The sequenced sample consisted of PBMCs or T cells enriched from blood (not recorded which). The TCR sequence derives from a woman between 35 and 50 years old with acute COVID-19. V is TRBV5-1 and J is TRBJ1-4; a weak D match, TRBD1 (5 bases). CDR3 amino acids: CASSLTVGGNEKLFF. CDR3 nucleotide sequence: TGCGCCAGCAGCTTGACTGTGGGGGGGAATGAAAAACTGTTTTTT.